This T cell receptor (beta chain) is from a study of human T cells and chemical hapten exposure. General study points: Unchanged with DPC sensitization were TCRs above 1 in 1000 frequency.

This clonotype was counted ten times or more. The antigen is undetermined. Individual cDNA molecules received unique molecular identifiers in the library. Original methodology: Approximately 100,000 TCRs per sample was the median, with a range of about 20,000 to 690,600. TCRdb used MiXCR to reprocess the RACE reads, holding one entry per CDR3 protein. TCRdb's processing, not the authors' own work, is the source of the V and J calls. The repertoire has around 56,000 distinct CDR3 sequences, approximately 10% of them found once; the top ten carry 9.6%. Stated time point: pre-sensitization, week 0. Treatment denoted: therapeutic diphenylcyclopropenone sensitization with weekly scalp DPC. Total RNA was isolated from unfractionated whole blood. The source material was whole blood, sampled in connection with sensitization to the hapten diphenylcyclopropenone (DPC). This clonotype was obtained from a man between 40 and 49 years old with alopecia areata. Some clones in this sample may be carry-over from other donors' samples.

The CDR3 DNA reads as TGTGCCATCAGTGCTAGAGAAGTTCCGGAGACCCAGTACTTC. This gives the protein CAISAREVPETQYF. The chain couples TRBV10-3 to TRBJ2-5; D unresolved. CDR3 length: 14 amino acids. Germline loops: CDR1 ENHRY, CDR2 SYGVKD. V lost 4 bases and J 5 bases, leaving 14 bases between the germline ends.